This is a list of T cell receptor beta chains from one sample in a study of lymphopenia after photon versus proton radiotherapy. Generated by immunoSEQ multiplex PCR, the TCRdb table keeps only in-frame clones and is missing some. The sample shows 37,000 or so clones, 86% of them seen only once. Sequences were derived from peripheral blood, sampled from a patient treated with proton-based radiotherapy. All receptors derive from a woman in her seventies with pancreatic cancer. Some clones in this sample may be carry-over from other donors' samples. Both conserved end residues are part of each CDR3. D genes are given only for firm matches.

TRBD1	TRBV7-2	TRBJ2-2	CASSKYGTGVTGELFF
TRBD1	TRBV2	TRBJ1-4	CASRAGQGSGNEKLFF
NA	TRBV19	TRBJ1-5	CASRETGVFLGYQPQHF
TRBD1	TRBV10-3	TRBJ2-3	CAITRGQGLTDTQYF
TRBD1	TRBV4-2	TRBJ2-7	CASSQGTGTYEQYF
NA	TRBV5-1	TRBJ1-6	CASSLEGNSSPLHF
TRBD2	TRBV15	TRBJ2-1	CATSRAGGDTHGNEQFF
NA	TRBV2	TRBJ2-7	CASSTWDTDYEQYF
TRBD1	TRBV18	TRBJ2-2	CASSPMLQGAGNTGELFF
NA	TRBV7-2	TRBJ2-5	CASSPAAGTETQYF
NA	TRBV2	TRBJ1-2	CASSDGLAGEYYGYTF
NA	TRBV28	TRBJ1-2	CASRLAGYGYTF
NA	TRBV19	TRBJ1-5	CASSIEGNQPQHF
NA	TRBV5-1	TRBJ1-2	CASSLERGQRTNYGYTF
TRBD2	TRBV11-3	TRBJ2-1	CASSSLAGGPLFF
NA	TRBV2	TRBJ2-6	CASRRLLGGAGANVLTF
TRBD1	TRBV23-1	TRBJ1-1	CASSQRVPGTALNLNTEAFF
TRBD1	TRBV7-2	TRBJ1-1	CASSLDRVNTEAFF
TRBD1	TRBV5-1	TRBJ1-1	CASSLAWSGGDTEAFF
TRBD1	TRBV7-9	TRBJ1-5	CASTDRVDQPQHF
NA	TRBV30	TRBJ2-3	CAWSPWRDRTDTQYF
TRBD1	TRBV9	TRBJ1-1	CASSPHAGTGSEAFF
TRBD1	TRBV7-9	TRBJ1-1	CASSLGQGAFTEAFF
NA	TRBV29-1	TRBJ2-1	CSVIGAVRTNEQFF